This TCR beta chain comes out of a study of shared clonotypes between healthy human individuals. The overall study: For every donor, three CD4 naive, three CD4 memory, two CD8 naive and one CD8 memory plates were used. General study results and limits: Owing to a small donor count, the genetic and exposure-history diversity represented was limited. As a rule, naive subsets had a larger estimated richness than memory subsets.

V lost 3 bases, J lost 5 bases, and 14 bases lay in between. CDR3 length equals 14 residues. Germline CDR1 is SGHRS and CDR2 is YFSETQ. CD4+ cells were split into CD45RA+ naive and CD45RA-negative memory subsets. Method: immunoSEQ multiplex PCR; TCRdb's copy keeps in-frame clones and lacks some. Of approximately 980,000 clones listed, around three quarters are singletons. A note on this clone: Its specificity is unknown.

This chain joins TRBV5-1 and TRBJ1-1; possible D gene TRBD1, 5 bases. Sequenced material: memory CD4+ T cells sorted from blood. Subset reported: CD45RA-negative fraction. The receptor's source is a man between 18 and 35 years old in good health. CDR3 sequence (DNA): TGCGCCAGCAGCTGGGGTTGGGGGAAAACTGAAGCTTTCTTT. Amino acids: CASSWGWGKTEAFF.